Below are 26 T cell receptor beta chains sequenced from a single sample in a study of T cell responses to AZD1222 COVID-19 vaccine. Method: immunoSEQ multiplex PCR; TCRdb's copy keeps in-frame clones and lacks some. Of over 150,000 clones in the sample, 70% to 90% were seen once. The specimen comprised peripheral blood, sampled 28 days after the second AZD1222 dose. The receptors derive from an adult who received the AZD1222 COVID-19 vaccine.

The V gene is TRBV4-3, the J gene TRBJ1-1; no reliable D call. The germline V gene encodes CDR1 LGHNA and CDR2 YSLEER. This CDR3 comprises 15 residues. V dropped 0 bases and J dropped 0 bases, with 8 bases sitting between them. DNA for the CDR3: TGCGCCAGCAGCCAAGATTGGGATGTGAACACTGAAGCTTTCTTT. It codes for CASSQDWDVNTEAFF.

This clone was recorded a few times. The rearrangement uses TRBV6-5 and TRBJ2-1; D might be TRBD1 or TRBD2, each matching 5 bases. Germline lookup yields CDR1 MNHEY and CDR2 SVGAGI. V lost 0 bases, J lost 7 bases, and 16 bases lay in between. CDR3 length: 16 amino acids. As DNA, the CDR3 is TGTGCCAGCAGTTACTCATGGGGGTTTCTGTGGAATGAGCAGTTCTTC. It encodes CASSYSWGFLWNEQFF.

DNA for the CDR3: TGTGCCAGCAGCTTTGATGGGGGGGAGCTGTTTTTT. Translated: CASSFDGGELFF. The chain combines TRBV11-1 with TRBJ2-2; no clear D. The germline V gene encodes CDR1 SGHAT and CDR2 FQDESV (reference sequence). The CDR3 is 12 residues long. Trimming removed 3 bases at V and 8 bases at J, with 7 bases between.

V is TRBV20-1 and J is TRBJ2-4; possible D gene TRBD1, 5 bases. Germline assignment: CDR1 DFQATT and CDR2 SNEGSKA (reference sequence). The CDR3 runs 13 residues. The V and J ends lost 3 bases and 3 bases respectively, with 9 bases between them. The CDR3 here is CSASDRNKNIQYF. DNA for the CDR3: TGCAGTGCTAGTGACAGAAACAAAAACATTCAGTACTTC.

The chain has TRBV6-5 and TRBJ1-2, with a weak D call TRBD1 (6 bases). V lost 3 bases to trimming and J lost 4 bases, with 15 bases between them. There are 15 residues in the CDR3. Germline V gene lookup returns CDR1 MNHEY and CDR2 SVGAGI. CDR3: CASSYRERRGYGYTF. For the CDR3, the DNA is TGTGCCAGCAGTTATAGGGAACGCAGGGGCTATGGCTACACCTTC.

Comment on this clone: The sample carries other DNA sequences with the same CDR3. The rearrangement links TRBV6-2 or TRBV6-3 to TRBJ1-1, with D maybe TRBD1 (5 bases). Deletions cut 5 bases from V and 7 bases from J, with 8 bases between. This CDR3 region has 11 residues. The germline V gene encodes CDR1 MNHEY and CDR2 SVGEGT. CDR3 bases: TGTGCCAGCAGTCCAGGGCTTGAAGCTTTCTTT. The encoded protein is CASSPGLEAFF.

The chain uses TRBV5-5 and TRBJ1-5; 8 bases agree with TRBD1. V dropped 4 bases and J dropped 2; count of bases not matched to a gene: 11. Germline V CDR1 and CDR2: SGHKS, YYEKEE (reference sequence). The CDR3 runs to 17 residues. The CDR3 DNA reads TGTGCCAGCAGCCCAGACACAGGGGGGTCAGGCAATCAGCCCCAGCATTTT. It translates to CASSPDTGGSGNQPQHF. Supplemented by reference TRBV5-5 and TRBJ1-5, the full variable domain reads DAGVTQSPTHLIKTRGQQVTLRCSPISGHKSVSWYQQVLGQGPQFIFQYYEKEERGRGNFPDRFSARQFPNYSSELNVNALLLGDSALYLCASSPDTGGSGNQPQHFGDGTRLSIL.

CDR3 residues: CASSLGTGGDPAKNIQYF. In nucleotides, the CDR3 is TGTGCCAGCAGCTTGGGGACAGGGGGCGATCCGGCCAAAAACATTCAGTACTTC. The chain couples TRBV7-9 to TRBJ2-4; TRBD1 agrees at 12 bases. The CDR3 extends over 18 amino acids. Trimming removed 3 bases from V and 1 base from J; junction bases left unmatched: 7. Germline CDR1 and CDR2: SEHNR and FQNEAQ (reference sequence). Looking up the rest from reference TRBV7-9 and TRBJ2-4 gives the full variable domain: DTGVSQNPRHKITKRGQNVTFRCDPISEHNRLYWYRQTLGQGPEFLTYFQNEAQLEKSRLLSDRFSAERPKGSFSTLEIQRTEQGDSAMYLCASSLGTGGDPAKNIQYFGAGTRLSVL.

CDR3 sequence: CASSDSQNANYGYTF. The DNA for the CDR3 is TGTGCCAGCAGTGATAGTCAAAATGCTAACTATGGCTACACCTTC. V and J are TRBV6-1 and TRBJ1-2, with D uncertain. Per the germline V gene, CDR1 is MNHNS and CDR2 is SASEGT. V shed 3 bases and J shed 0 bases, with 11 bases lying between them. The CDR3 has 15 residues.

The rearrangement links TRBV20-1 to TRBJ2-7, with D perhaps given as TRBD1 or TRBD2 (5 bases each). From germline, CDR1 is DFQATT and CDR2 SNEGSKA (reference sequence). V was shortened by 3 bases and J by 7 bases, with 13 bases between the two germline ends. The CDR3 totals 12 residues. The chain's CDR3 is CSASGVGEEQYF. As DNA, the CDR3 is TGCAGTGCTAGTGGCGTGGGGGAAGAGCAGTACTTC.

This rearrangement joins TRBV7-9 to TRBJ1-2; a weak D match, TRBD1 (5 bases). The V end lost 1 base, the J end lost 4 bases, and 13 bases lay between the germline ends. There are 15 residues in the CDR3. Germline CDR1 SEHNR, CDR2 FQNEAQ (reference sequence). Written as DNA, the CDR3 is TGTGCCAGCAGCTTAGATACAGGAAACGCCTATGGCTACACCTTC. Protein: CASSLDTGNAYGYTF.

In DNA form, the CDR3 reads TGTGCCAGCAGTGAATCAGGGACGAACACTGAAGCTTTCTTT. Translating gives CASSESGTNTEAFF. J is TRBJ1-1 and V is TRBV6-1; tentatively, D is TRBD1 (5 bases). The germline CDR1 and CDR2 sequences are MNHNS and SASEGT. This CDR3 has 14 residues. V lost 2 bases to trimming and J lost 1 base, with 8 bases between them.

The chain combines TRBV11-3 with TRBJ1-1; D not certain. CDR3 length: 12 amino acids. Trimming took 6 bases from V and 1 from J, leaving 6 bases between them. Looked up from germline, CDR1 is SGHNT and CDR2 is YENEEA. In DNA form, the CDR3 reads TGTGCCAGCAGTGGGTCGAACACTGAAGCTTTCTTT. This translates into CASSGSNTEAFF. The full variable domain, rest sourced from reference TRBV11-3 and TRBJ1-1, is EAGVVQSPRYKIIEKKQPVAFWCNPISGHNTLYWYLQNLGQGPELLIRYENEEAVDDSQLPKDRFSAERLKGVDSTLKIQPAELGDSAVYLCASSGSNTEAFFGQGTRLTVV.

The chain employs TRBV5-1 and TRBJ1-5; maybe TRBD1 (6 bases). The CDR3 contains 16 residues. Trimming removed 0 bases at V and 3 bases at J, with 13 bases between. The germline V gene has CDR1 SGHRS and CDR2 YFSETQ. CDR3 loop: CASSLAKDRNNQPQHF. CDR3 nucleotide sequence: TGCGCCAGCAGCTTGGCCAAAGACAGGAACAATCAGCCCCAGCATTTT.

The CDR3 protein is CASSQGQNTEAFF. In DNA, the CDR3 is TGTGCCAGCTCACAGGGACAGAACACTGAAGCTTTCTTT. The chain uses TRBV18 and TRBJ1-1; maybe TRBD1 (6 bases). V lost 4 bases, J lost 1 base, and 7 bases lay in between. This CDR3 contains 13 residues. CDR1 and CDR2 (germline): KGHSH, LQKENI.

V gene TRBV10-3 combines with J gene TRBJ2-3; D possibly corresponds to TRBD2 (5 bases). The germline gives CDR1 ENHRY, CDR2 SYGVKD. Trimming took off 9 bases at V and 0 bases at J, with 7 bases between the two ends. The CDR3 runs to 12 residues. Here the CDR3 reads CAIGLSTDTQYF. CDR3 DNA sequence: TGTGCCATTGGACTGAGCACAGATACGCAGTATTTT.

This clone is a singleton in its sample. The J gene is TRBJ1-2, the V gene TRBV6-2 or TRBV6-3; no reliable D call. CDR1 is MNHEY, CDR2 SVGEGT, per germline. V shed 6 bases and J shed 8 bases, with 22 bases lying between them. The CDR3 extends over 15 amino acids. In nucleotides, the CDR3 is TGTGCCAGCAGCGTGGTTTTAGGGATCGGGAACGGCTACACCTTC. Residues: CASSVVLGIGNGYTF.

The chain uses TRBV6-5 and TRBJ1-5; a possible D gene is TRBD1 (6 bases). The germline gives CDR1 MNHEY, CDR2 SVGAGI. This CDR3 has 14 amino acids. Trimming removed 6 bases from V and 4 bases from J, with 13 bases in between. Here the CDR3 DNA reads TGTGCCAGCAGGGGAGGAGGGGGTAATCAGCCCCAGCATTTT. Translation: CASRGGGGNQPQHF.

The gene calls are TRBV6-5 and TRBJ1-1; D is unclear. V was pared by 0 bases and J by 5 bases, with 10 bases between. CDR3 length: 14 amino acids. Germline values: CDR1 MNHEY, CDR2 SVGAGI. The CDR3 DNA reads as TGTGCCAGCAGTTACTCGAACATGCAAACTGAAGCTTTCTTT. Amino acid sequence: CASSYSNMQTEAFF.

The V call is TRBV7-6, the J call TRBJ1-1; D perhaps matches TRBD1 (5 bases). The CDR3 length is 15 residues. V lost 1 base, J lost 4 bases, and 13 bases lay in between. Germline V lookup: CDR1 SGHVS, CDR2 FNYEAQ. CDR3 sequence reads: CASSLEGVPLTEAFF. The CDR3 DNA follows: TGTGCCAGCAGCTTAGAAGGGGTTCCTCTCACTGAAGCTTTCTTT.

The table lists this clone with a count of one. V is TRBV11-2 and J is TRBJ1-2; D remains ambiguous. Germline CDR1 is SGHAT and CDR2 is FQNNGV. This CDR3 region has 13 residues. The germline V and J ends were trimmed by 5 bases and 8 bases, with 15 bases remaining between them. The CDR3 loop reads CASSPTDGWGYTF. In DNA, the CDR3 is TGTGCCAGCAGCCCGACGGACGGGTGGGGCTACACCTTC.

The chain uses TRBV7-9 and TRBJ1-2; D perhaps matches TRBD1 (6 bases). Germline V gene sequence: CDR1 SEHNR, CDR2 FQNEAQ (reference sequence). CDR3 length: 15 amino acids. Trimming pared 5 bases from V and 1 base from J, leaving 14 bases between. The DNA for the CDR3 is TGTGCCAGCAGCCCTAGTACGGACAGTAACTATGGCTACACCTTC. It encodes CASSPSTDSNYGYTF. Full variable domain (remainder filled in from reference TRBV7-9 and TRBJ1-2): DTGVSQNPRHKITKRGQNVTFRCDPISEHNRLYWYRQTLGQGPEFLTYFQNEAQLEKSRLLSDRFSAERPKGSFSTLEIQRTEQGDSAMYLCASSPSTDSNYGYTFGSGTRLTVV.

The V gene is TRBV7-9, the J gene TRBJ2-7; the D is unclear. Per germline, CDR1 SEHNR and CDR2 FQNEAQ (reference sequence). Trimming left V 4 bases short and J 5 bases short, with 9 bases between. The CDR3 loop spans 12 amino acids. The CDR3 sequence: CASSSPRNEQYF. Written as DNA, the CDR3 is TGTGCCAGCAGCTCCCCGCGGAACGAGCAGTACTTC.

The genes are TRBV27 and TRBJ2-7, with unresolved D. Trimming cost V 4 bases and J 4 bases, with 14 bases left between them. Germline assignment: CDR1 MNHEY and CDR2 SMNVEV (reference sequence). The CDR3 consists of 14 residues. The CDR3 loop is CASSSLNQLYEQYF. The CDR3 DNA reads TGTGCCAGCAGTTCCCTGAATCAGTTGTACGAGCAGTACTTC.

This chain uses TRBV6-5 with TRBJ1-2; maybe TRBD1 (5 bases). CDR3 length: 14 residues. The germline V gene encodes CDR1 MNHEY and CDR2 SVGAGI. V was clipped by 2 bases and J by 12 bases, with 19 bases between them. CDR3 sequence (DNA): TGTGCCAGCAGTTACGGAGTGGGGCGCCCCCCGGACACCTTC. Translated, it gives CASSYGVGRPPDTF.

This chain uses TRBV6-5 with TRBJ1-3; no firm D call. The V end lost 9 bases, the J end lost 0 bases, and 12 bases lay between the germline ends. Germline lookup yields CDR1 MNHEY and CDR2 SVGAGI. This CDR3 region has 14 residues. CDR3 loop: CASGREFSGNTIYF. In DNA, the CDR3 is TGTGCCAGTGGACGGGAATTCTCTGGAAACACCATATATTTT.